This TCR beta chain was documented in a study of T-cell memory formation after mild COVID-19. Constant-segment primers were used for 5'RACE, and the resulting TCR alpha and TCR beta cDNA libraries carried sample barcodes and UMIs. TCRdb processed the 5' RACE reads anew with MiXCR; each CDR3 protein has one entry. In the table there are about 270,000 distinct CDR3 sequences, over 15% of which are singletons. The CDR3 runs to 13 residues. V was clipped by 4 bases and J by 0 bases, with 7 bases between them. Germline V lookup: CDR1 MNHNS, CDR2 SASEGT. The chain has TRBV6-1 and TRBJ2-7; D not resolved. The sample consisted of PBMCs or a T cell subset sorted from them (not recorded which). The receptor was derived from a man aged 18-30 years who had mild COVID-19 (a few samples of this study predate the infection). Cell type and time point are not known. The CDR3 loop reads CASSVLFSYEQYV. The CDR3 coding sequence is TGTGCCAGCAGTGTCCTCTTCTCCTACGAGCAGTACGTC.